Listed below are T cell receptor beta chains from one sample, sequenced in a study of blood T cell repertoires in COVID-19. The protocol was immunoSEQ multiplex PCR, while the TCRdb copy is restricted to in-frame clones and leaves out a portion. In the table there are some 140,000 clones, around 83% of which are singletons. Sequences were obtained from PBMCs or T cells enriched from blood (not recorded which). The receptor source for this set is a man younger than 45 who had recovered from COVID-19. Each CDR3 is given with its conserved first and last residue. D genes are given only for firm matches. Clone size is stated in some rows and not others, as once, few, many or a class when expanded.

CDR3aa | CDR3nt | abundance | v_gene | d_gene | j_gene | len
CASSQEQENTEAFF | TGTGCCAGCAGCCAAGAACAGGAGAACACTGAAGCTTTCTTT | . | TRBV3-1/TRBV3-2 | . | TRBJ1-1 | 14
CASSPLAGGYGYTF | TGCGCCAGCAGCCCCCTCGCAGGGGGCTATGGCTACACCTTC | . | TRBV5-1 | TRBD1 | TRBJ1-2 | 14
CASSLDFGQKGDGYTF | TGTGCCAGCAGCTTAGATTTTGGTCAAAAGGGGGATGGCTACACCTTC | . | TRBV7-9 | . | TRBJ1-2 | 16
CASCLRQNTEAFF | TGTGCCAGCTGCCTAAGACAGAACACTGAAGCTTTCTTT | . | TRBV6-5 | . | TRBJ1-1 | 13
CASSRGGAGNQPQHF | TGTGCCAGCAGTCGGGGGGGGGCAGGCAATCAGCCCCAGCATTTT | . | TRBV25-1 | . | TRBJ1-5 | 15
CASSQPGGTGNTIYF | TGTGCCAGCAGCCAACCAGGGGGAACCGGAAACACCATATATTTT | . | TRBV3-1/TRBV3-2 | TRBD1 | TRBJ1-3 | 15
CAISEPRSSTDTQYF | TGTGCCATCAGTGAGCCGAGATCGAGCACAGATACGCAGTATTTT | few | TRBV10-3 | . | TRBJ2-3 | 15
CASSLRRLAGGAVLGNEQFF | TGTGCCAGCAGCCTCCGGCGGCTAGCGGGGGGGGCCGTCCTAGGCAATGAGCAGTTCTTC | . | TRBV21-1 | . | TRBJ2-1 | 20
CATGQSLSNQPQHF | TGTGCCACCGGACAGAGCCTTAGCAATCAGCCCCAGCATTTT | . | TRBV11-2 | . | TRBJ1-5 | 14
CASSRGDRAGHEQYF | TGTGCCAGCAGTCGAGGGGACCGGGCGGGGCACGAGCAGTACTTC | . | TRBV6-5 | . | TRBJ2-7 | 15
CASSLGPGGGGNTIYF | TGTGCCAGCAGCTTAGGCCCAGGGGGTGGTGGAAACACCATATATTTT | . | TRBV7-2 | TRBD1 | TRBJ1-3 | 16
CASNKAGAPNYGYTF | TGTGCCAGCAACAAAGCAGGGGCCCCTAACTATGGCTACACCTTC | . | TRBV6-5 | . | TRBJ1-2 | 15
CASSEQGLYYEQYF | TGTGCCAGCAGTGAACAGGGGCTCTACTACGAGCAGTACTTC | . | TRBV2 | . | TRBJ2-7 | 14
CASSEDQGYGYTF | TGTGCCAGCAGTGAAGACCAGGGCTATGGCTACACCTTC | . | TRBV2 | . | TRBJ1-2 | 13
CASSLEWDRGSPLHF | TGTGCCAGCAGCTTAGAGTGGGACAGGGGATCACCCCTCCACTTT | . | TRBV7-9 | TRBD1 | TRBJ1-6 | 15
CSVQDSFSYEQYF | TGCAGCGTTCAGGACAGCTTCTCCTACGAGCAGTACTTC | . | TRBV29-1 | . | TRBJ2-7 | 13
CAWSALGGEQYF | TGTGCCTGGAGCGCCCTAGGGGGTGAGCAGTACTTC | . | TRBV30 | . | TRBJ2-7 | 12